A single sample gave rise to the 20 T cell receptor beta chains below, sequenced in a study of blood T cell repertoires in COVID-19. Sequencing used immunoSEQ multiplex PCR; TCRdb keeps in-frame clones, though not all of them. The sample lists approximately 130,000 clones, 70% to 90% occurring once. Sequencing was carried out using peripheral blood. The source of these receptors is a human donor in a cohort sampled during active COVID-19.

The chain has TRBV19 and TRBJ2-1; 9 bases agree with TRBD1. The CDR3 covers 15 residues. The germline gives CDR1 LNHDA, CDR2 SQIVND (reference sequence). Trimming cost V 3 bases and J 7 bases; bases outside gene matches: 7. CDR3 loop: CASSIGGGTGNEQFF. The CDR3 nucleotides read TGTGCCAGTAGTATTGGGGGTGGGACAGGGAATGAGCAGTTCTTC.

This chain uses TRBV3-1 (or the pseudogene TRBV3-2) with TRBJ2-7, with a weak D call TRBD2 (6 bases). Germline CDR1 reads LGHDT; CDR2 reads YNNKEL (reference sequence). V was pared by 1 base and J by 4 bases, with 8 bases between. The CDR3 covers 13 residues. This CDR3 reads CASSQVGRYEQYF. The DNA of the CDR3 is TGTGCCAGCAGCCAAGTCGGGAGATACGAGCAGTACTTC.

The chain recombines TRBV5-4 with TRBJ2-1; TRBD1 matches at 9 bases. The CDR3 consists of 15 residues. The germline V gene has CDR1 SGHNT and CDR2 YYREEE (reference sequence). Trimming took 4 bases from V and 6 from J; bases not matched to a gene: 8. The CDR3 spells CASSHRDRVPNEQFF. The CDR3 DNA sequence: TGTGCCAGCAGCCATCGGGACAGGGTACCCAATGAGCAGTTCTTC.

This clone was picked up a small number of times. This CDR3 is CASSQGDRAPSTDTQYF. The CDR3 coding sequence is TGCGCCAGCAGCCAAGGGGACAGGGCTCCCAGCACAGATACGCAGTATTTT. The chain couples TRBV4-1 to TRBJ2-3; 9 bases are a match to TRBD1. V trimming: 1 base; J trimming: 0 bases; junction bases outside the gene matches: 5. The CDR3 length is 17 residues. Germline lookup yields CDR1 MGHRA and CDR2 YSYEKL.

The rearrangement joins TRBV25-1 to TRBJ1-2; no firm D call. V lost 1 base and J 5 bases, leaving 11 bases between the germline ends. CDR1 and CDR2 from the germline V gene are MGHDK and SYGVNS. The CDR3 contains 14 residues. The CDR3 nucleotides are TGTGCCAGCAGTGAATCAGGCAGATCGTATGGCTACACCTTC. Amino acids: CASSESGRSYGYTF.

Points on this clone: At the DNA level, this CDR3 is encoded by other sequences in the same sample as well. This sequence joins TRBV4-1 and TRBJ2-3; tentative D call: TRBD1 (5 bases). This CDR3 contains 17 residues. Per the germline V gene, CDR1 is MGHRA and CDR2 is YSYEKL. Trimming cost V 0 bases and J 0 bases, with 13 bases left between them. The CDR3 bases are TGCGCCAGCAGCCAAGAATCGGGCAGGGCTAGCACAGATACGCAGTATTTT. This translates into CASSQESGRASTDTQYF.

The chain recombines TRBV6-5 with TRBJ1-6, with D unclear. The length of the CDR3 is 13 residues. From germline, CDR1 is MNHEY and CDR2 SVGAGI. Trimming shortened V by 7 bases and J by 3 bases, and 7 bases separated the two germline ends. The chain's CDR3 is CASNRDYNSPLHF. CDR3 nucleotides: TGTGCCAGCAATCGGGACTATAATTCACCCCTCCACTTT.

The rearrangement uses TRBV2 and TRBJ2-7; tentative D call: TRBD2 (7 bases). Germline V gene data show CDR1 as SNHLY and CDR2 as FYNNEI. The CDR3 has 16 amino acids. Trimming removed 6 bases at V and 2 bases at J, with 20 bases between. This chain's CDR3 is CASSGGTGGFPYEQYF. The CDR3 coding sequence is TGTGCCAGCAGCGGGGGGACGGGGGGCTTCCCCTACGAGCAGTACTTC.

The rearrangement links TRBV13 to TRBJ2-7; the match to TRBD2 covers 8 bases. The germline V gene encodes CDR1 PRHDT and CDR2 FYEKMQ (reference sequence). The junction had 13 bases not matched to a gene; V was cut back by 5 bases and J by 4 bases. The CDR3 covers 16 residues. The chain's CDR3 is CASSPAQAGGIYEQYF. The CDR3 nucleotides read TGTGCCAGCAGCCCCGCCCAGGCGGGGGGCATTTACGAGCAGTACTTC.

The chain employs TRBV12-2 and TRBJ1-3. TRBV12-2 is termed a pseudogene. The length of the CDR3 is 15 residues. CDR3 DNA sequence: TGTGCAAGTCGCTTAGCGTTGGGGGGTTTGGACACCATATATTTT. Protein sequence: CASRLALGGLDTIYF.

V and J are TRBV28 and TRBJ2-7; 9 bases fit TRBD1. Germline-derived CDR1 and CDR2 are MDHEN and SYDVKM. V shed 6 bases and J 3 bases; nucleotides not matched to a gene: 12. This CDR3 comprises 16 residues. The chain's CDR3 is CASSPEAGQGLYEQYF. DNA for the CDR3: TGTGCCAGCAGCCCCGAGGCGGGACAGGGCCTCTACGAGCAGTACTTC.

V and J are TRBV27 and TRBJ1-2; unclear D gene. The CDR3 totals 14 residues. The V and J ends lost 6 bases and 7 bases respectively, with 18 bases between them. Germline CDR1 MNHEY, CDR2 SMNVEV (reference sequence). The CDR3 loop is CASSASWSSAGYTF. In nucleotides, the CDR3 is TGTGCCAGCAGCGCTAGTTGGTCCTCCGCTGGCTACACCTTC.

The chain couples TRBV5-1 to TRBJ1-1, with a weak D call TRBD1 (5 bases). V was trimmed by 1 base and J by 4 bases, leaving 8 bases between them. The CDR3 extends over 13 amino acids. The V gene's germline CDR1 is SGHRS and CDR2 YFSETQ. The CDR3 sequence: CASSLNQGTEAFF. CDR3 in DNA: TGCGCCAGCAGCTTGAACCAGGGCACTGAAGCTTTCTTT.

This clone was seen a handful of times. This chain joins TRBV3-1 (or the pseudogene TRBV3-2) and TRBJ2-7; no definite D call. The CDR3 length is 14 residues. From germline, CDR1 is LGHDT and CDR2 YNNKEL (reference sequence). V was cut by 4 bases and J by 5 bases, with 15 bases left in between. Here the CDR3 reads CASSPRRVPHEQYF. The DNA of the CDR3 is TGTGCCAGCAGCCCAAGACGGGTTCCCCACGAGCAGTACTTC.

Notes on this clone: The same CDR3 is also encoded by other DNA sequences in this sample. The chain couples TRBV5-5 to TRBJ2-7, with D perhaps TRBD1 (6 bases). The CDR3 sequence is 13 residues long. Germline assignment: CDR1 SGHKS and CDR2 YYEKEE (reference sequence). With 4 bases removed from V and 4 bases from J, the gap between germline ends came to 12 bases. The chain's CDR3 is CASSRSTGYEQYF. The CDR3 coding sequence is TGTGCCAGCAGCCGCTCTACAGGGTACGAGCAGTACTTC.

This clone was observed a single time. The CDR3 spells CASGRQGSYTGELFF. The CDR3 DNA follows: TGTGCCAGCGGGAGACAGGGGTCCTACACCGGGGAGCTGTTTTTT. The genes are TRBV2 and TRBJ2-2; 8 bases line up with TRBD1. The length of the CDR3 is 15 residues. The ends lost 8 bases at V and 3 bases at J; junction bases unmatched: 8. Germline lookup yields CDR1 SNHLY and CDR2 FYNNEI. The variable domain in full, completed from reference TRBV2 and TRBJ2-2, reads EPEVTQTPSHQVTQMGQEVILRCVPISNHLYFYWYRQILGQKVEFLVSFYNNEISEKSEIFDDQFSVERPDGSNFTLKIRSTKLEDSAMYFCASGRQGSYTGELFFGEGSRLTVL.

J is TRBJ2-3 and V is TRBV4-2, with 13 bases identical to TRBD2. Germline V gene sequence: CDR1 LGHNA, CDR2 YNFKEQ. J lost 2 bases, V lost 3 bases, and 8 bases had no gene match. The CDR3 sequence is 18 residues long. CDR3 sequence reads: CASSQRRGLAGNTDTQYF. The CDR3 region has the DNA TGTGCCAGCAGCCAGAGGAGGGGACTAGCGGGGAACACAGATACGCAGTATTTT.

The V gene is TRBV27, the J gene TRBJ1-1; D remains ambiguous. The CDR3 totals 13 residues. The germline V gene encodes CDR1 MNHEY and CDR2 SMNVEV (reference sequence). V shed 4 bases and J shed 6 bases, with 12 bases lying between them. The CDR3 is CASSWRTGAEAFF. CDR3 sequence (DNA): TGTGCCAGCAGTTGGAGGACGGGAGCTGAAGCTTTCTTT.

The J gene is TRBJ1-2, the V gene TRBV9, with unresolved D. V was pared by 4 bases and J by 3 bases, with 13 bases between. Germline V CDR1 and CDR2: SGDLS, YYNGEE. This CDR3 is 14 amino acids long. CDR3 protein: CASSPWREHYGYTF. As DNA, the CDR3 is TGTGCCAGCAGCCCCTGGAGGGAACACTATGGCTACACCTTC.

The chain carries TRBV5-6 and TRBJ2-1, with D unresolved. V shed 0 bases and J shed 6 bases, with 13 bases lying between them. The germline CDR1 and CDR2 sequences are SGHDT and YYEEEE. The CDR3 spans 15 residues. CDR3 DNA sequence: TGTGCCAGCAGCTTGGTTGCAGGTAACCTCAATGAGCAGTTCTTC. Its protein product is CASSLVAGNLNEQFF. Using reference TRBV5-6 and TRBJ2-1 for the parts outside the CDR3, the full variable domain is DAGVTQSPTHLIKTRGQQVTLRCSPKSGHDTVSWYQQALGQGPQFIFQYYEEEERQRGNFPDRFSGHQFPNYSSELNVNALLLGDSALYLCASSLVAGNLNEQFFGPGTRLTVL.